This T cell receptor (beta chain) was identified during a study of B cell selection in AIRE deficiency. Sorted regulatory T cells were CD4-positive, CD25-high and CD127-low or negative. Healthy unrelated donors supplied the control samples. A note on this clone: The antigen is undetermined.

Germline V gene data show CDR1 as SNHLY and CDR2 as FYNNEI. CDR3 length equals 14 residues. V was shortened by 7 bases and J by 5 bases, with 17 bases between the two germline ends. Findings and limits, study-wide: Around 33% of healthy-donor shared Treg TCRbeta sequences appeared in patient Tconv cells. Healthy donors alone shared about a third of roughly 4,000 Treg sequences; patients alone approximately 9.3%.

Profiled with immunoSEQ multiplex PCR; TCRdb holds only in-frame clones, not every one. This sample has around 22,000 clones; 92% occur once, and the top ten carry roughly 1.4%. The TCR originated in a human donor in good health. Source material: CD4+CD25+ Tregs sorted from PBMCs. This sequence joins TRBV2 and TRBJ2-5; D is perhaps TRBD2 (6 bases). The DNA of the CDR3 is TGTGCCAGCACCCTCTTGGAGGAGGGCGAGACCCAGTACTTC. Encoded protein: CASTLLEEGETQYF.